The clone carrying this T cell receptor (beta chain) was seen at least ten times. As yet, its antigen is unknown. TCRdb called the RT-PCR reads again in MiXCR, with one record for every CDR3 protein. The sample records 860,000 or so distinct CDR3 sequences, around 20% being singletons. The data are from a study of response to subunit inactivated influenza vaccine. Findings of the study overall: Each seasonal influenza vaccination recruits few new T cells, the authors suggested.

The CDR3 covers 16 residues. From germline, CDR1 is LGHNA and CDR2 YNFKEQ. V shed 3 bases and J 6 bases; nucleotides not matched to a gene: 11. This clonotype originated in a man aged 50-59 years who received an inactivated influenza vaccine. The material sequenced was PBMCs from blood, taken about 5 days after vaccination. The chain has TRBV4-2 and TRBJ2-1, with 7 bases fitting TRBD2. CDR3 sequence: CASSQAQRGISNEQFF. The CDR3 region has the DNA TGTGCCAGCAGCCAGGCCCAGCGGGGTATCTCCAATGAGCAGTTCTTC.